The 23 T cell receptor beta chains given below trace back to one sample, sequenced in a study of immune evolution from preneoplasia to lung adenocarcinoma. The assay was immunoSEQ multiplex PCR, and TCRdb's table has in-frame clones only and misses some. The table lists roughly 14,000 clones, 80% to 90% of them singletons. The sample comprised FFPE minimally invasive lung adenocarcinoma tissue. The receptors originated from a person aged 70 to 85 with lung adenocarcinoma.

The chain has TRBV18 and TRBJ2-7; D is unresolved. The CDR3 is 13 amino acids. The V end was cut by 3 bases, the J end by 0 bases, with 6 bases between. Looked up from germline, CDR1 is KGHSH and CDR2 is LQKENI. Written as DNA, the CDR3 is TGTGCCAGCTCACCGCCGAGCTCCTACGAGCAGTACTTC. As protein: CASSPPSSYEQYF.

This rearrangement joins TRBV2 to TRBJ2-7, with TRBD1 as a possible D gene (7 bases). The CDR3 runs 13 residues. V gave up 9 bases and J gave up 5 bases, with 17 bases separating them. The germline V gene encodes CDR1 SNHLY and CDR2 FYNNEI. This chain's CDR3 is CASQRQGGNEQYF. The CDR3 bases are TGTGCCAGTCAGCGACAGGGAGGAAACGAGCAGTACTTC.

The chain links TRBV9 to TRBJ2-2, with 9 positions matching TRBD2. The CDR3 loop spans 15 amino acids. Germline lookup yields CDR1 SGDLS and CDR2 YYNGEE. Trimming took 0 bases from V and 6 from J; bases not matched to a gene: 3. The DNA for the CDR3 is TGTGCCAGCAGCGTAGGGGGCGGGAGGGCCGGGGAGCTGTTTTTT. It translates to CASSVGGGRAGELFF.

The chain has TRBV9 and TRBJ1-2; tentative D call: TRBD1 (5 bases). The CDR3 length is 14 residues. The germline V gene has CDR1 SGDLS and CDR2 YYNGEE. V was shortened by 0 bases and J by 4 bases, with 10 bases between the two germline ends. The chain's CDR3 is CASSVDGTIYGYTF. The CDR3 DNA reads TGTGCCAGCAGCGTAGACGGGACCATCTATGGCTACACCTTC.

This clone was observed once. Different DNA sequences within this sample yield the same CDR3. The chain couples TRBV4-2 to TRBJ1-1; D gene unclear. Per the germline V gene, CDR1 is LGHNA and CDR2 is YNFKEQ. The CDR3 length is 15 residues. V lost 1 base to trimming and J lost 1 base, with 10 bases between them. CDR3 sequence reads: CASSQGTSSNTEAFF. In DNA form, the CDR3 reads TGTGCCAGCAGCCAAGGCACATCATCGAACACTGAAGCTTTCTTT.

The chain uses TRBV15 and TRBJ1-4; D is unresolved. Trimming removed 0 bases from V and 8 bases from J, with 7 bases in between. Germline CDR1 and CDR2: LNHNV and YYDKDF (reference sequence). The CDR3 covers 13 residues. CDR3 nucleotide sequence: TGTGCCACCAGCAGAGAGAGGGTGGAAAAACTGTTTTTT. The encoded protein is CATSRERVEKLFF.

V and J are TRBV12-5 and TRBJ2-2, with D perhaps TRBD1 (6 bases). Germline V CDR1 and CDR2: LGHNT, FRNRAP. Trimming cost V 7 bases and J 7 bases, with 16 bases left between them. This CDR3 contains 14 residues. CDR3 sequence reads: CASADPTGLGELFF. DNA of the CDR3: TGTGCTAGTGCCGACCCCACAGGGCTCGGGGAGCTGTTTTTT.

The chain employs TRBV2 and TRBJ1-5; the D is unclear. V gave up 6 bases and J gave up 1 base, with 13 bases separating them. The germline V gene has CDR1 SNHLY and CDR2 FYNNEI. CDR3 length: 15 amino acids. CDR3 residues: CASRLGVGSNQPQHF. The CDR3 DNA reads as TGTGCCAGCAGACTTGGGGTGGGAAGCAATCAGCCCCAGCATTTT. The full variable domain, its missing parts supplied by reference TRBV2 and TRBJ1-5, is EPEVTQTPSHQVTQMGQEVILRCVPISNHLYFYWYRQILGQKVEFLVSFYNNEISEKSEIFDDQFSVERPDGSNFTLKIRSTKLEDSAMYFCASRLGVGSNQPQHFGDGTRLSIL.

This sequence joins TRBV28 and TRBJ2-1, with D tentatively TRBD2 (6 bases). Germline CDR1 reads MDHEN; CDR2 reads SYDVKM. The CDR3 is 13 amino acids. V was shortened by 5 bases and J by 9 bases, with 14 bases between the two germline ends. CDR3 sequence reads: CASSTGLNSEQFF. CDR3 nucleotides: TGTGCCAGCAGTACGGGACTCAATAGTGAGCAGTTCTTC.

This clone was seen just once. This chain links TRBV6-5 with TRBJ1-1; TRBD1 agrees at 10 bases. Per the germline V gene, CDR1 is MNHEY and CDR2 is SVGAGI. The CDR3 has 15 amino acids. J was trimmed by 3 bases and V by 6 bases; bases with no gene match: 7. CDR3: CASRTGGEGHTEAFF. As DNA, the CDR3 is TGTGCCAGCAGGACAGGGGGCGAAGGGCACACTGAAGCTTTCTTT.

This rearrangement joins TRBV6-1 to TRBJ2-3; TRBD2 aligns across 10 bases. The CDR3 runs to 15 residues. The V and J ends lost 6 bases and 4 bases, in that order; junction bases with no gene match: 7. Germline-derived CDR1 and CDR2 are MNHNS and SASEGT. The CDR3 DNA reads TGTGCCAGCAGGATAGCGGGAGGCGGCCCAGATACGCAGTATTTT. Its protein product is CASRIAGGGPDTQYF.

This chain joins TRBV11-2 and TRBJ2-3; TRBD1 agrees at 9 bases. J gave up 5 bases and V 3 bases, and 12 bases lay outside the gene matches. This CDR3 is 17 amino acids long. CDR1 SGHAT and CDR2 FQNNGV come from the germline V gene. The CDR3 DNA follows: TGTGCCAGCAGCTTTCTCTTTAGGACAGGGGTTGGAGATACGCAGTATTTT. Its translation is CASSFLFRTGVGDTQYF.

The V and J genes are TRBV11-3 and TRBJ2-7; 9 bases line up with TRBD1. CDR1 SGHNT and CDR2 YENEEA come from the germline V gene. The V gene end was trimmed by 5 bases and the J gene end by 6 bases; junction bases not matched to a gene: 11. The CDR3 has 15 residues. The CDR3 spells CASSPTGTGQREQYF. The CDR3 DNA sequence: TGTGCCAGCAGCCCGACCGGGACAGGGCAACGCGAGCAGTACTTC. The complete variable domain, with remaining parts taken from reference TRBV11-3 and TRBJ2-7, reads EAGVVQSPRYKIIEKKQPVAFWCNPISGHNTLYWYLQNLGQGPELLIRYENEEAVDDSQLPKDRFSAERLKGVDSTLKIQPAELGDSAVYLCASSPTGTGQREQYFGPGTRLTVT.

This chain uses TRBV12-5 with TRBJ2-1; 9 bases fit TRBD2. The germline gives CDR1 LGHNT, CDR2 FRNRAP. This CDR3 is 15 amino acids long. The J segment lost 7 bases and the V segment lost 5 bases, leaving 9 bases of the junction unmatched. CDR3 sequence (DNA): TGTGCTAGTGGTCTAGCGGGGCCTCAGGGGAATGAGCAGTTCTTC. Protein: CASGLAGPQGNEQFF.

This chain joins TRBV6-1 and TRBJ2-5; 10 bases match TRBD2. The CDR3 consists of 16 residues. Germline CDR1 and CDR2: MNHNS and SASEGT. J lost 2 bases, V lost 2 bases, and 5 bases had no gene match. CDR3: CASSEWISGGQETQYF. The CDR3, as DNA: TGTGCCAGCAGTGAATGGATTAGCGGGGGGCAAGAGACCCAGTACTTC.

This chain links TRBV5-4 with TRBJ2-7, with D possibly TRBD2 on 6 matching bases. V was cut by 4 bases and J by 7 bases, with 21 bases left in between. Germline V gene data show CDR1 as SGHNT and CDR2 as YYREEE (reference sequence). The CDR3 sequence is 15 residues long. The CDR3 sequence is CASSDPSTSLGEQYF. For the CDR3, the DNA is TGTGCCAGCAGCGACCCCTCGACTAGTTTGGGAGAGCAGTACTTC.

The rearrangement joins TRBV18 to TRBJ2-1, with D possibly being TRBD1 or TRBD2 (5 bases each). The CDR3 totals 16 residues. V lost 0 bases and J lost 8, with 17 bases in between. Germline loops: CDR1 KGHSH, CDR2 LQKENI. CDR3 protein: CASSPPGTNPVHEQFF. The DNA for the CDR3 is TGTGCCAGCTCACCACCGGGGACCAACCCCGTTCATGAGCAGTTCTTC.

This clone showed up just a few times. The chain couples TRBV19 to TRBJ2-7; 9 nucleotides line up with TRBD2. From germline, CDR1 is LNHDA and CDR2 SQIVND (reference sequence). Trimming cost V 3 bases and J 4 bases; bases outside gene matches: 7. CDR3 length: 15 amino acids. The DNA for the CDR3 is TGTGCCAGTAGTATCCAATCGACTAGCGGTTACGAGCAGTACTTC. Translation gives CASSIQSTSGYEQYF.

The genes are TRBV28 and TRBJ1-5; 9 bases fit TRBD1. Germline CDR1 and CDR2: MDHEN and SYDVKM. The trim removed 4 bases at V and 7 bases at J, leaving 5 bases unmatched. The CDR3 covers 14 residues. The CDR3 reads CASSSGQGWQPQHF. The CDR3 DNA reads as TGTGCCAGCAGTTCGGGACAGGGTTGGCAGCCCCAGCATTTT.

The chain couples TRBV27 to TRBJ1-1, with unresolved D. The CDR3 runs to 14 residues. Germline V lookup: CDR1 MNHEY, CDR2 SMNVEV (reference sequence). V was shortened by 10 bases and J by 1 base, with 16 bases between the two germline ends. CDR3 DNA: TGTGCCACCAAACCCCTCTCCGGGAACACTGAAGCTTTCTTT. Protein product: CATKPLSGNTEAFF.

The chain has TRBV19 and TRBJ2-1, with 14 bases fitting TRBD2. Germline V gene lookup returns CDR1 LNHDA and CDR2 SQIVND (reference sequence). This CDR3 has 15 amino acids. Germline trimming cut 4 bases from V and 7 bases from J; bases unmatched to any gene: 3. The CDR3 loop reads CASSSRLAGGNEQFF. As DNA, the CDR3 is TGTGCCAGTAGTAGCCGACTAGCGGGAGGGAATGAGCAGTTCTTC.

This clone is a singleton in its sample. V usage is TRBV7-3 and J usage is TRBJ2-3; D is unclear. This CDR3 region has 15 residues. CDR1 is SGHTA and CDR2 is FQGTGA in the germline V gene. Trimming removed 0 bases from V and 6 bases from J, with 13 bases in between. The DNA of the CDR3 is TGTGCCAGCAGCTTAACGGCAGAATTCCAGGATACGCAGTATTTT. Protein sequence: CASSLTAEFQDTQYF.

This rearrangement joins TRBV2 to TRBJ1-5; D unclear. Trimming removed 5 bases at V and 6 bases at J, with 11 bases between. Germline V gives CDR1 SNHLY, CDR2 FYNNEI. CDR3 length: 13 residues. The CDR3 region is CASSLNEGQPQHF. DNA for the CDR3: TGTGCCAGCAGTTTAAATGAGGGTCAGCCCCAGCATTTT.